A selection of T cell receptor beta chains follows, all from one sample in a study of circulating CD8 cells and anti-PD-1 response in melanoma. TCRdb ran MiXCR on the reads and lists one entry per CDR3 protein. The sample includes a few thousand distinct CDR3 sequences, around 7.2% seen only once; the top ten take about 8.1%. The sample here was CD8+ T cells from PBMCs, taken at baseline or after one month of anti-PD-1 therapy (not recorded which). These TCRs come from a human donor with melanoma. Both conserved end residues are part of each CDR3. D genes are given only for firm matches. The size entry is marked missing in some rows and otherwise reads once, few, many or a size class.

V	size	D	J	DNA	CDR3
TRBV29-1	large	NA	TRBJ2-7	TGCAGCGTTGAAGATCGTAACCTGCCGTACGAGCAGTACTTC	CSVEDRNLPYEQYF
TRBV19	medium-sized	TRBD1	TRBJ1-1	TGTGCCAGTATGTGGACAGGGGAGAGGACCACTGAAGCTTTCTTT	CASMWTGERTTEAFF
TRBV28	medium-sized	NA	TRBJ1-1	TGTGCCAGCAGTACGCCATATGGGGGAATGAACACTGAAGCTTTCTTT	CASSTPYGGMNTEAFF
TRBV4-1	medium-sized	NA	TRBJ1-5	TGCGCCAGCAGCCAAGGAAATCAGCCCCAGCATTTT	CASSQGNQPQHF
TRBV4-2	few	TRBD2	TRBJ2-1	TGTGCCAGCAGCCATCTAGCGGACAATGAGCAGTTCTTC	CASSHLADNEQFF
TRBV7-8	medium-sized	TRBD2	TRBJ2-1	TGTGCCAGCAGCAGACTAGCGGGTGAGCAGTTCTTC	CASSRLAGEQFF
TRBV25-1	NA	TRBD1	TRBJ1-2	TGTGCCAGCAGTGGCCAGGGGGAGGGCTACACCTTC	CASSGQGEGYTF
TRBV5-1	NA	TRBD1	TRBJ2-1	TGCGCCAGCAGCTCGTGGAGCACAGGGGGCTCCTACAATGAGCAGTTCTTC	CASSSWSTGGSYNEQFF
TRBV14	medium-sized	NA	TRBJ2-1	TGTGCCAGCAGCCTCAGTAGACTCGGGGAGCAGTTCTTC	CASSLSRLGEQFF
TRBV24-1	few	NA	TRBJ1-1	TGTGCCACCAGTCGAGGTGGGAACACTGAAGCTTTCTTT	CATSRGGNTEAFF
TRBV9	medium-sized	NA	TRBJ1-2	TGTGCCAGCAGCGTAGCACAAGAAGGTCGCGGCTACACCTTC	CASSVAQEGRGYTF
TRBV9	medium-sized	TRBD1	TRBJ2-7	TGTGCCAGCAGCACTGGGACAGGGTCCGAGCAGTACTTC	CASSTGTGSEQYF
TRBV18	medium-sized	NA	TRBJ2-7	TGTGCCAGCTCACCAAGGCTAGCGAGCTACGAGCAGTACTTC	CASSPRLASYEQYF
TRBV27	medium-sized	TRBD1	TRBJ2-7	TGTGCCAGCAGTATACAGGGGTCCGAGCAGTACTTC	CASSIQGSEQYF
TRBV27	medium-sized	TRBD1	TRBJ1-2	TGTGCCAGCAGTCACCATCAGGGGGCTGGCTATGGCTACACCTTC	CASSHHQGAGYGYTF
TRBV19	large	NA	TRBJ2-7	TGTGCCAGTAGCCTGGGGACCGCGAGCTCCTACGAGCAGTACTTC	CASSLGTASSYEQYF
TRBV19	NA	TRBD1	TRBJ2-7	TGTGCCAGTAGTATAGGAGGGGGCGGCTACGAGCAGTACTTC	CASSIGGGGYEQYF
TRBV28	medium-sized	NA	TRBJ1-5	TGTGCCAGCTTTTCCCTCTCCGATGCTAGCAATCAGCCCCAGCATTTT	CASFSLSDASNQPQHF
TRBV5-1	medium-sized	NA	TRBJ2-3	TGCGCCAGCAGCTTGCGGACAGATACGCAGTATTTT	CASSLRTDTQYF
TRBV19	few	TRBD2	TRBJ2-1	TGTGCCAGTAAGCGGGAGGGCCTAGGCAATGAGCAGTTCTTC	CASKREGLGNEQFF
TRBV15	medium-sized	NA	TRBJ1-6	TGTGCCACCTCCAAACAGGGTTATAATTCACCCCTCCACTTT	CATSKQGYNSPLHF
TRBV19	NA	NA	TRBJ2-3	TGTGCCAGTAGTATAGATCAAGAGGGGGGGCCTGGCGATACGCAGTATTTT	CASSIDQEGGPGDTQYF
TRBV28	medium-sized	TRBD2	TRBJ2-3	TGTGCCAGCAGTCGAGGGCTAGCGGGGGGAACTAGCACAGATACGCAGTATTTT	CASSRGLAGGTSTDTQYF
TRBV5-5	medium-sized	NA	TRBJ2-7	TGTGCCAGCAGCTTGAAGGGGGACCTCTCCTACGAGCAGTACTTC	CASSLKGDLSYEQYF
TRBV28	medium-sized	NA	TRBJ2-3	TGTGCCAGCAGGGATCCGGGACGCCAATCTAGCACAGATACGCAGTATTTT	CASRDPGRQSSTDTQYF
TRBV19	medium-sized	NA	TRBJ2-7	TGTGCCAGTAGTCTCGCTAGCCCCGTCGAGCAGTACTTC	CASSLASPVEQYF
TRBV4-1	medium-sized	NA	TRBJ2-2	TGCGCCAGCAGCCTTAAGGCAGGAAACACCGGGGAGCTGTTTTTT	CASSLKAGNTGELFF
TRBV3-1	medium-sized	NA	TRBJ1-5	TGTGCCAGCAGCCAAGAGTCCGGGACTCAAGGGCCCCAGCATTTT	CASSQESGTQGPQHF
TRBV4-3	medium-sized	TRBD2	TRBJ2-7	TGCGCCAGCAGCCAAGAGTCCCCTTCTAGCGGGGGGACCTACGAGCAGTACTTC	CASSQESPSSGGTYEQYF
TRBV19	medium-sized	NA	TRBJ2-2	TGTGCCAGTAGTATACAGGGGAACACCGGGGAGCTGTTTTTT	CASSIQGNTGELFF
TRBV30	NA	NA	TRBJ2-7	TGTGCCTGGAGTGTACGAAGCTCCTACGAGCAGTACTTC	CAWSVRSSYEQYF
TRBV21-1	medium-sized	NA	TRBJ2-1	TGTGCCAGCAGCTGCGTTAGCGGATACAATGAGCAGTTCTTC	CASSCVSGYNEQFF
TRBV7-8	medium-sized	TRBD2	TRBJ2-1	TGTGCCAGCAGCTCGCTAGCGGGTATGGGAAATGAGCAGTTCTTC	CASSSLAGMGNEQFF
TRBV24-1	large	NA	TRBJ1-1	TGTGCCACCAGTGACAGTTCCGGGGGGGGTTACACTGAAGCTTTCTTT	CATSDSSGGGYTEAFF
TRBV27	medium-sized	NA	TRBJ1-5	TGTGCCAGCAGTCTAAGGGATCATCAGCCCCAGCATTTT	CASSLRDHQPQHF
TRBV9	medium-sized	NA	TRBJ1-6	TGTGCCAGCAGCGACCGAGAGTCACCCCTCCACTTT	CASSDRESPLHF
TRBV28	medium-sized	TRBD1	TRBJ1-2	TGTGCCAGCAGTTTGGACAGGGCTGACTATGGCTACACCTTC	CASSLDRADYGYTF
TRBV25-1	large	NA	TRBJ1-2	TGTGCCAGCAGTGATCAGGGCGATGGCTACACCTTC	CASSDQGDGYTF